These 22 T cell receptor beta chains originate from one sample sequenced in a study of cytomegalovirus exposure and HLA in healthy donors. In the PCR, 60 Vbeta and 13 Jbeta primers were used. Assay: immunoSEQ multiplex PCR; the TCRdb copy retains only in-frame clones and omits some. Of around 200,000 clones in the sample, approximately 65% are singletons; the top ten hold 2.5% to 3.5%. Sequencing was done on a sample of PBMCs. The receptors shown here come from a man aged 40-50 years in good health and CMV-seronegative.

This clone has just a few counts. The chain has TRBV2 and TRBJ1-1; TRBD1 aligns across 8 bases. The CDR3 spans 14 residues. Germline-derived CDR1 and CDR2 are SNHLY and FYNNEI. The trim removed 4 bases at V and 6 bases at J, leaving 7 bases unmatched. CDR3 amino acids: CASSVQGARAEAFF. The CDR3 DNA sequence: TGTGCCAGCAGTGTCCAGGGGGCGAGGGCTGAAGCTTTCTTT.

V is TRBV14 and J is TRBJ1-3, with D perhaps TRBD1 (6 bases). The V and J ends lost 3 bases and 0 bases respectively, with 15 bases between them. The CDR3 is made up of 17 amino acids. Germline V gene sequence: CDR1 SGHDN, CDR2 FVKESK. The CDR3: CASSQNVQGSSGNTIYF. The CDR3 DNA follows: TGTGCCAGCAGCCAGAACGTACAGGGAAGCTCTGGAAACACCATATATTTT.

V usage is TRBV5-5 and J usage is TRBJ2-7; D possibly corresponds to TRBD2 (6 bases). This CDR3 contains 16 residues. Germline CDR1 reads SGHKS; CDR2 reads YYEKEE (reference sequence). The V end was cut by 2 bases, the J end by 0 bases, with 15 bases between. CDR3 amino acids: CASSLAPGTASYEQYF. In DNA form, the CDR3 reads TGTGCCAGCAGCTTAGCCCCCGGGACTGCCTCCTACGAGCAGTACTTC.

The chain joins TRBV13 to TRBJ1-2; 7 bases match TRBD1. This CDR3 comprises 13 residues. Germline V gene lookup returns CDR1 PRHDT and CDR2 FYEKMQ (reference sequence). The V gene end was trimmed by 2 bases and the J gene end by 7 bases; junction bases not matched to a gene: 4. Written as DNA, the CDR3 is TGTGCCAGCAGCTTAAGGGCAGGGGGTGGCTACACCTTC. Amino acid sequence: CASSLRAGGGYTF.

V and J are TRBV9 and TRBJ1-3; D is possibly TRBD1 (6 bases). V lost 4 bases and J lost 0, with 11 bases in between. CDR3 size: 15 residues. Germline CDR1 SGDLS, CDR2 YYNGEE. CDR3 sequence (DNA): TGTGCCAGCAGCCCCTCGACAGGCTCTGGAAACACCATATATTTT. The encoded protein is CASSPSTGSGNTIYF.

The chain couples TRBV25-1 to TRBJ2-1, with 11 nucleotides matching TRBD2. With V trimmed by 6 bases and J by 4 bases, 8 bases remained unmatched. The CDR3 covers 16 residues. Germline assignment: CDR1 MGHDK and CDR2 SYGVNS. CDR3 sequence reads: CASSADGTSGYNEQFF. CDR3 nucleotides: TGTGCCAGCAGCGCCGACGGGACTAGCGGATACAATGAGCAGTTCTTC.

The J gene is TRBJ2-3, the V gene TRBV6-5; 7 bases map to TRBD2. There are 15 residues in the CDR3. Germline lookup yields CDR1 MNHEY and CDR2 SVGAGI. The ends lost 5 bases at V and 0 bases at J; junction bases unmatched: 5. The CDR3 DNA is TGTGCCAGCAGTACCTCAGCGGGGAGCACAGATACGCAGTATTTT. Its protein is CASSTSAGSTDTQYF.

The V and J genes are TRBV5-1 and TRBJ1-1; 12 nucleotides align to TRBD1. Germline CDR1 reads SGHRS; CDR2 reads YFSETQ. V lost 4 bases, J lost 2 bases, and 3 bases stayed unmatched. The CDR3 is 15 residues long. CDR3 in amino acids: CASSRDRGLNTEAFF. The CDR3 coding sequence is TGCGCCAGCAGCCGGGACAGGGGGCTTAACACTGAAGCTTTCTTT.

V gene TRBV7-2 combines with J gene TRBJ2-5; D is possibly TRBD1 (6 bases). In germline, CDR1 is SGHTA, CDR2 FQGNSA. The CDR3 length is 15 residues. V lost 2 bases, J lost 5 bases, and 15 bases lay in between. The CDR3 loop reads CASSLLTGLGETQYF. Written as DNA, the CDR3 is TGTGCCAGCAGCTTATTGACAGGTTTGGGGGAGACCCAGTACTTC.

The CDR3 DNA reads as TGTGCCTGGAGCGGACAGGCTAATCAGCCCCAGCATTTT. Protein: CAWSGQANQPQHF. The J gene is TRBJ1-5, the V gene TRBV30, with 7 nucleotides matching TRBD1. The CDR3 extends over 13 amino acids. V lost 3 bases and J lost 4; bases outside the gene matches: 3. Germline V lookup: CDR1 GTSNPN, CDR2 SVGIG (reference sequence).

This sequence joins TRBV14 and TRBJ2-1; TRBD1 matches 7 bases. V trimming: 3 bases; J trimming: 0 bases; junction bases outside the gene matches: 5. The CDR3 is 16 amino acids. Germline CDR1 and CDR2: SGHDN and FVKESK. The CDR3 loop is CASSQPGQSSYNEQFF. As DNA, the CDR3 is TGTGCCAGCAGCCAGCCGGGACAGTCCTCCTACAATGAGCAGTTCTTC.

V and J are TRBV5-1 and TRBJ1-3, with D unresolved. The ends were cut back, 2 bases at V and 4 bases at J, with 10 bases in the middle. The CDR3 spans 14 residues. Germline V gene data show CDR1 as SGHRS and CDR2 as YFSETQ. CDR3: CASSLTSSGNTIYF. The CDR3 bases are TGCGCCAGCAGCTTAACCAGTTCCGGAAACACCATATATTTT. Looking up the rest from reference TRBV5-1 and TRBJ1-3 gives the full variable domain: KAGVTQTPRYLIKTRGQQVTLSCSPISGHRSVSWYQQTPGQGLQFLFEYFSETQRNKGNFPGRFSGRQFSNSRSEMNVSTLELGDSALYLCASSLTSSGNTIYFGEGSWLTVV.

This clone was found once. The gene calls are TRBV5-1 and TRBJ1-4, with D possibly matching TRBD1 (6 bases). The germline CDR1 and CDR2 sequences are SGHRS and YFSETQ. Trimming shortened V by 0 bases and J by 8 bases, and 14 bases separated the two germline ends. This CDR3 has 15 residues. CDR3 in amino acids: CASSLARDIGEKLFF. The CDR3 nucleotides are TGCGCCAGCAGCTTGGCCCGGGACATCGGCGAAAAACTGTTTTTT.

The chain carries TRBV7-9 and TRBJ1-1, with 11 bases lining up with TRBD1. The CDR3 loop spans 19 amino acids. Losses at the gene ends were 1 base for V and 5 bases for J; bases not matched to a gene: 15. Germline V CDR1 and CDR2: SEHNR, FQNEAQ (reference sequence). The CDR3 DNA reads as TGTGCCAGCAGCTTAGAGTTCGGGGACAGGGGGGTCTTGGGGACTGAAGCTTTCTTT. Translated: CASSLEFGDRGVLGTEAFF.

The rearrangement uses TRBV7-9 and TRBJ1-1; 9 nucleotides align to TRBD1. Per germline, CDR1 SEHNR and CDR2 FQNEAQ (reference sequence). With V trimmed by 5 bases and J by 6 bases, 13 bases remained unmatched. This CDR3 contains 16 residues. The CDR3 loop is CASSDRDREEGAEAFF. DNA of the CDR3: TGTGCCAGCAGCGACCGGGACAGGGAAGAAGGGGCTGAAGCTTTCTTT.

As for this clone: The junction does not match germline at one end; this may be a read error. The chain joins TRBV7-2 to TRBJ1-5; 7 bases agree with TRBD1. Germline CDR1 SGHTA, CDR2 FQGNSA. The CDR3 totals 15 residues. CDR3 DNA sequence: TGTGCCAGCAGCTTAGTCCCAGGGGGACAGCAGCCCCGGCATTTT. This codes for CASSLVPGGQQPRHF.

This chain uses TRBV5-6 with TRBJ1-5, with D tentatively TRBD1 (6 bases). Trimming left V 2 bases short and J 7 bases short, with 10 bases between. This CDR3 has 13 amino acids. The germline V gene encodes CDR1 SGHDT and CDR2 YYEEEE. The CDR3 nucleotides are TGTGCCAGCAGCTTTTTCCAGGGGCAGCCCCAGCATTTT. This translates into CASSFFQGQPQHF.

This clone was detected only a few times. This sequence joins TRBV7-2 and TRBJ1-3, with 9 bases matching TRBD1. CDR1 SGHTA and CDR2 FQGNSA come from the germline V gene. The CDR3 spans 16 residues. The V segment lost 4 bases and the J segment 0 bases; nucleotides outside the gene matches: 4. The CDR3 loop is CASSSTDRGSGNTIYF. The CDR3 DNA sequence: TGTGCCAGCAGCTCGACGGACAGGGGCTCTGGAAACACCATATATTTT.

The CDR3 reads CASSLVSGDEQFF. The CDR3, as DNA: TGTGCCAGCAGCTTAGTCTCAGGGGATGAGCAGTTCTTC. The gene calls are TRBV7-2 and TRBJ2-1, with a weak D call TRBD1 (6 bases). Trimming stripped 1 base from V and 8 bases from J, with 9 bases between. The V gene's germline CDR1 is SGHTA and CDR2 FQGNSA. This CDR3 region has 13 residues.

V is TRBV4-1 and J is TRBJ2-1; 7 bases match TRBD2. Germline loops: CDR1 MGHRA, CDR2 YSYEKL. V dropped 4 bases and J dropped 0; count of bases not matched to a gene: 6. This CDR3 has 16 residues. The CDR3 DNA follows: TGCGCCAGCAGCCGCACAACTAGCGTCTCCTACAATGAGCAGTTCTTC. Translation gives CASSRTTSVSYNEQFF.

As DNA, the CDR3 is TGTGCCTGGAGTGTTAGTAGCGGCACAGATACGCAGTATTTT. Translated, it gives CAWSVSSGTDTQYF. This rearrangement joins TRBV30 to TRBJ2-3; perhaps TRBD2 as D (5 bases). CDR1 GTSNPN and CDR2 SVGIG come from the germline V gene (reference sequence). This CDR3 contains 14 residues. V lost 0 bases, J lost 1 base, and 8 bases lay in between.

This chain connects TRBV18 to TRBJ1-4; D unresolved. This CDR3 contains 13 residues. The V and J ends lost 1 base and 15 bases respectively, with 15 bases between them. In germline, CDR1 is KGHSH, CDR2 LQKENI. CDR3: CASSPQNGDFMFF. DNA for the CDR3: TGTGCCAGCTCACCACAAAACGGGGATTTTATGTTTTTT.